Listed here are 30 T cell receptor beta chains from one sample, sequenced in a study of post-analysis software for immune sequencing data. Notes on the study in general: Relative to controls, patients had about five TRBV segments at higher frequency, with TRBV5-6, TRBV5-1 and TRBV20-1 among these.

These receptors' antigens are unknown. Each TCR beta cDNA library carried unique molecular identifiers. TCRdb re-called the PCR reads through MiXCR, storing one row per CDR3 protein. Of under 650,000 distinct CDR3 sequences listed, about 40% are singletons. Source material: blood. All receptors derive from a girl aged 5-17 years with multiple sclerosis.

The V gene is TRBV2, the J gene TRBJ2-1; 13 nucleotides agree with TRBD2. CDR1 is SNHLY, CDR2 FYNNEI, per germline. Trimming removed 8 bases from V and 8 bases from J; junction bases left unmatched: 6. The CDR3 sequence is 14 residues long. This CDR3 is CASHTSGRADEQFF. Here the CDR3 DNA reads TGTGCCAGCCACACTAGCGGGAGGGCCGATGAGCAGTTCTTC.

The gene calls are TRBV12-3 or TRBV12-4 and TRBJ2-7; 8 bases match TRBD1. V lost 4 bases to trimming and J lost 4 bases; unmatched junction nucleotides: 3. The CDR3 runs 13 residues. The CDR3 DNA follows: TGTGCCAGCAGTTCCCAGGGGGCTTACGAGCAGTACTTC. Amino acid sequence: CASSSQGAYEQYF.

The chain carries TRBV20-1 and TRBJ2-7; 9 nucleotides align to TRBD2. Trimming cost V 0 bases and J 5 bases; bases outside gene matches: 11. This CDR3 is 16 amino acids long. The germline V gene has CDR1 DFQATT and CDR2 SNEGSKA (reference sequence). The CDR3 reads CSARDSSSGSVDEQYF. The DNA of the CDR3 is TGCAGTGCTAGAGATAGTAGTAGCGGGAGCGTCGACGAGCAGTACTTC.

The chain joins TRBV27 to TRBJ2-7; 12 positions agree with TRBD2. The CDR3 spans 19 residues. V dropped 5 bases and J dropped 6; count of bases not matched to a gene: 20. Germline V lookup: CDR1 MNHEY, CDR2 SMNVEV (reference sequence). For the CDR3, the DNA is TGTGCCAGCAGTCCCCCGGGACTAGCGGGTATCTCTCCCATAGGCGAGCAGTACTTC. Protein sequence: CASSPPGLAGISPIGEQYF.

The chain combines TRBV12-3 or TRBV12-4 with TRBJ2-4; D assignment may be TRBD1 or TRBD2 (5 bases each). CDR3 length equals 16 residues. Between the trimmed V and J ends, which lost 5 bases and 0 bases, there was a span of 14 bases. CDR3 sequence reads: CASSRDGVSAKNIQYF. In nucleotides, the CDR3 is TGTGCCAGCAGTCGGGACGGGGTCTCAGCCAAAAACATTCAGTACTTC.

V and J are TRBV7-6 and TRBJ2-5; D is possibly TRBD2 (6 bases). This CDR3 region has 15 residues. Deletions cut 7 bases from V and 3 bases from J, with 18 bases between. Germline V lookup: CDR1 SGHVS, CDR2 FNYEAQ. The CDR3 spells CASTAEIWREETQYF. The CDR3 DNA reads as TGTGCCAGCACCGCGGAGATATGGAGGGAAGAGACCCAGTACTTC. Full variable domain (missing parts from reference TRBV7-6 and TRBJ2-5): GAGVSQSPRYKVTKRGQDVALRCDPISGHVSLYWYRQALGQGPEFLTYFNYEAQQDKSGLPNDRFSAERPEGSISTLTIQRTEQRDSAMYRCASTAEIWREETQYFGPGTRLLVL.

This clonotype was observed a handful of times. The chain joins TRBV12-3 or TRBV12-4 to TRBJ1-2; D may be TRBD1 (5 bases). The CDR3 has 16 residues. The V gene lost 5 bases and the J gene lost 8 bases, with 24 bases spanning the gap. CDR3 sequence (DNA): TGTGCCAGCAGTCGTGCTCCTTCGACCAGCGGGGACGGCTACACCTTC. It specifies CASSRAPSTSGDGYTF.

This clonotype was recorded a few times. The chain has TRBV27 and TRBJ1-2; D call uncertain. Trimming stripped 5 bases from V and 8 bases from J, with 18 bases between. The germline V gene has CDR1 MNHEY and CDR2 SMNVEV (reference sequence). The CDR3 has 14 residues. CDR3 sequence: CASSDWTASGGYTF. CDR3 DNA sequence: TGTGCCAGCAGTGACTGGACCGCGAGTGGGGGCTACACCTTC.

The chain links TRBV5-5 to TRBJ2-1, with TRBD2 identical over 8 bases. The CDR3 is made up of 16 amino acids. J gave up 1 base and V 0 bases, and 3 bases lay outside the gene matches. CDR1 SGHKS and CDR2 YYEKEE come from the germline V gene (reference sequence). For the CDR3, the DNA is TGTGCCAGCAGCTTGGGACTAGCGCCGTCCTACAATGAGCAGTTCTTC. It encodes CASSLGLAPSYNEQFF.

The chain carries TRBV2 and TRBJ1-5; D might be TRBD1 (5 bases). The CDR3 loop spans 16 amino acids. Germline CDR1 SNHLY, CDR2 FYNNEI. Trimming took off 6 bases at V and 2 bases at J, with 17 bases between the two ends. CDR3: CASRAGTARGNQPQHF. DNA of the CDR3: TGTGCCAGCAGAGCCGGGACTGCCCGCGGCAATCAGCCCCAGCATTTT.

This chain connects TRBV7-9 to TRBJ1-5; no clear D gene. The CDR3 totals 14 residues. The germline CDR1 and CDR2 sequences are SEHNR and FQNEAQ (reference sequence). V was trimmed by 5 bases and J by 0 bases, leaving 8 bases between them. In DNA, the CDR3 is TGTGCCAGCAGCCTTCCCCATAGCAATCAGCCCCAGCATTTT. Residues: CASSLPHSNQPQHF.

This clonotype was seen only a few times. The chain joins TRBV10-2 to TRBJ2-7; 9 nucleotides line up with TRBD1. The V gene end was trimmed by 7 bases and the J gene end by 2 bases; junction bases not matched to a gene: 6. CDR3 length: 14 residues. CDR1 is WSHSY, CDR2 SAAADI, per germline. In nucleotides, the CDR3 is TGCGCCAGCACCCGGACAGGGGCACCCTACGAGCAGTACTTC. As protein: CASTRTGAPYEQYF.

This clonotype was found a few times. The chain links TRBV9 to TRBJ2-1; D is undetermined. Germline CDR1 reads SGDLS; CDR2 reads YYNGEE. Trimming took 3 bases from V and 5 from J, leaving 6 bases between them. This CDR3 is built from 12 residues. The CDR3 region has the DNA TGTGCCAGCAGCGCATATGACAATGAGCAGTTCTTC. Its translation is CASSAYDNEQFF.

The V and J genes are TRBV10-3 and TRBJ1-4; D is uncertain. Deletions cut 0 bases from V and 8 bases from J, with 10 bases between. Germline loops: CDR1 ENHRY, CDR2 SYGVKD. This CDR3 has 14 amino acids. CDR3 DNA sequence: TGTGCCATCAGTGAGTCCCGGGGAGGGGAAAAACTGTTTTTT. This gives the protein CAISESRGGEKLFF.

About this clonotype itself: An end of the junction does not agree with germline; a read error may underlie this. The J gene is TRBJ2-1, the V gene TRBV5-1, with D unresolved. Germline V lookup: CDR1 SGHRS, CDR2 YFSETQ. This CDR3 contains 10 residues. DNA for the CDR3: TGCGCCAGCAGGTCCCATGAGCGGTTCTTC. Translated, it gives CASRSHERFF.

This chain uses TRBV12-3 or TRBV12-4 with TRBJ1-2; no firm D call. The CDR3 consists of 12 residues. The V gene lost 3 bases and the J gene lost 6 bases, with 8 bases spanning the gap. The CDR3 nucleotides are TGTGCCAGCAGTTTGGGCGCAAATGGCTACACCTTC. This gives the protein CASSLGANGYTF.

The chain recombines TRBV7-2 with TRBJ1-1; TRBD1 aligns across 7 bases. This CDR3 is built from 14 residues. CDR1 and CDR2 (germline): SGHTA, FQGNSA. The trim removed 4 bases at V and 2 bases at J, leaving 4 bases unmatched. This CDR3 reads CASSSQGINTEAFF. CDR3 nucleotide sequence: TGTGCCAGCAGCTCACAGGGGATCAACACTGAAGCTTTCTTT.

The chain links TRBV12-3 or TRBV12-4 to TRBJ2-7, with 7 bases fitting TRBD1. The CDR3 spans 14 residues. V was clipped by 7 bases and J by 4 bases; unmatched bases: 10. The CDR3 region has the DNA TGTGCCAGCACCTGGGGGACAGTGGCGTACGAGCAGTACTTC. This sequence encodes CASTWGTVAYEQYF.

This clonotype came up a few times. This rearrangement joins TRBV4-1 to TRBJ2-3; D is unclear. The length of the CDR3 is 18 residues. V was pared by 1 base and J by 6 bases, with 23 bases between. Germline loops: CDR1 MGHRA, CDR2 YSYEKL. CDR3 region: CASSQGGVLTVGRDTQYF. DNA of the CDR3: TGCGCCAGCAGCCAAGGGGGTGTGCTGACGGTCGGAAGGGATACGCAGTATTTT.

The rearrangement joins TRBV11-2 to TRBJ1-2, with D hard to call. Germline V gene lookup returns CDR1 SGHAT and CDR2 FQNNGV. CDR3 length equals 14 residues. V gave up 6 bases and J gave up 4 bases, with 15 bases separating them. In DNA, the CDR3 is TGTGCCAGCAGGGGCGTCTCCAAACCCTATGGCTACACCTTC. Translation: CASRGVSKPYGYTF.

As concerns this clonotype: An end of the junction differs from the germline gene, which may be a read error. The chain carries TRBV4-1 and TRBJ2-7; D may correspond to TRBD1 or TRBD2 (5 bases each). The germline CDR1 and CDR2 sequences are MGHRA and YSYEKL. The CDR3 has 15 amino acids. In DNA form, the CDR3 reads TGCGCCAGCAGACAAGAGAGGGGAATCTCCTACGAGCAGTACTTC. Its protein is CASRQERGISYEQYF.

Here the CDR3 reads CSALRGPLNSNQPQHF. Written as DNA, the CDR3 is TGCAGTGCCCTGAGGGGTCCCCTAAATAGCAATCAGCCCCAGCATTTT. The chain combines TRBV20-1 with TRBJ1-5; D possibly corresponds to TRBD1 (5 bases). The V and J ends lost 6 bases and 0 bases respectively, with 18 bases between them. There are 16 residues in the CDR3. The germline V gene encodes CDR1 DFQATT and CDR2 SNEGSKA (reference sequence).

The chain joins TRBV4-2 to TRBJ2-3, with 11 bases matching TRBD2. The CDR3 runs to 15 residues. The ends lost 2 bases at V and 5 bases at J; junction bases unmatched: 3. From germline, CDR1 is LGHNA and CDR2 YNFKEQ. CDR3 nucleotides: TGTGCCAGCAGCCAACTAGCGGGAGGTTTAGATACGCAGTATTTT. It specifies CASSQLAGGLDTQYF.

The chain uses TRBV29-1 and TRBJ2-7, with TRBD2 matching over 13 bases. This CDR3 is 13 amino acids long. V was pared by 7 bases and J by 2 bases, with 2 bases of the junction left unmatched. The germline CDR1 and CDR2 sequences are SQVTM and ANQGSEA. The CDR3 coding sequence is TGCAGCGCTGGGACTAGCGGGACCTACGAGCAGTACTTC. Translated: CSAGTSGTYEQYF.

The chain links TRBV5-1 to TRBJ1-2; D may be TRBD1 (6 bases). The CDR3 contains 14 residues. V lost 0 bases, J lost 6 bases, and 12 bases lay in between. The germline V gene encodes CDR1 SGHRS and CDR2 YFSETQ. The CDR3 protein is CASSLAGGGHGYTF. The CDR3 DNA sequence: TGCGCCAGCAGCTTGGCCGGAGGGGGGCATGGCTACACCTTC.

The CDR3 nucleotides read TGCAGCGTTGTAACACGGGGAGTCCCCTACGAGCAGTACTTC. Protein sequence: CSVVTRGVPYEQYF. The chain combines TRBV29-1 with TRBJ2-5; TRBD2 might be the D (5 bases). The end of the DNA fits TRBJ2-7 better, so the J call may be wrong. This CDR3 region has 14 residues. Germline V gene sequence: CDR1 SQVTM, CDR2 ANQGSEA.

The chain joins TRBV7-9 to TRBJ2-1, with a possible D match to TRBD2 (6 bases). This CDR3 spans 15 amino acids. Germline V gene sequence: CDR1 SEHNR, CDR2 FQNEAQ (reference sequence). V lost 1 base and J lost 2, with 9 bases in between. Here the CDR3 reads CASSLGSSAYNEQFF. CDR3 bases: TGTGCCAGCAGCTTAGGGTCTAGCGCCTACAATGAGCAGTTCTTC. Complete variable domain (other parts from reference TRBV7-9 and TRBJ2-1): DTGVSQNPRHKITKRGQNVTFRCDPISEHNRLYWYRQTLGQGPEFLTYFQNEAQLEKSRLLSDRFSAERPKGSFSTLEIQRTEQGDSAMYLCASSLGSSAYNEQFFGPGTRLTVL.

The table lists this clonotype with a few counts. V and J are TRBV20-1 and TRBJ2-1, with 9 nucleotides matching TRBD2. This CDR3 comprises 15 residues. Germline CDR1 is DFQATT and CDR2 is SNEGSKA (reference sequence). V trimming: 1 base; J trimming: 3 bases; junction bases outside the gene matches: 4. Here the CDR3 reads CSARVPSGDYNEQFF. CDR3 coding DNA: TGCAGTGCTAGAGTACCTAGCGGGGACTACAATGAGCAGTTCTTC.

V and J are TRBV7-9 and TRBJ2-1; a possible D gene is TRBD2 (5 bases). Germline V gives CDR1 SEHNR, CDR2 FQNEAQ (reference sequence). V was cut by 3 bases and J by 8 bases, with 8 bases left in between. This CDR3 is 12 amino acids long. The CDR3 nucleotides read TGTGCCAGCAGCTTGTTGAGGGATGAGCAGTTCTTC. Protein product: CASSLLRDEQFF.

This clonotype turned up a few times. The chain recombines TRBV10-3 with TRBJ1-2; 8 positions agree with TRBD1. V shed 4 bases, J shed 3 bases, and the junction held 7 bases outside the gene matches. CDR3 length: 15 residues. The germline gives CDR1 ENHRY, CDR2 SYGVKD. The CDR3 bases are TGTGCCATCAGTGTAAGACAGGGGTCCGACTATGGCTACACCTTC. This gives the protein CAISVRQGSDYGYTF.